Detailed here is one T cell receptor beta chain. As yet, its antigen is unknown. The data stem from a study of brain T cells in children with intractable seizures. Study conclusions and caveats: Absence of clones before surgery may stem from lower sequencing depth.

Sequenced by immunoSEQ multiplex PCR; TCRdb stores in-frame clones only, minus some. This sample has hundreds of thousands of clones; over 90% occur once, and the top ten carry roughly 5.8%. Time point in this sample: blood from clinic visit 5 months post-surgery; TSC patient then seizure free. Sequencing was limited to surgery cases with top T cell transcript signatures in brain tissue. Germline CDR1 is MNHEY and CDR2 is SMNVEV (reference sequence). This CDR3 is built from 14 residues. Trimming removed 4 bases at V and 2 bases at J, with 12 bases between. The material was peripheral blood, obtained about 5 months after surgery. The chain uses TRBV27 and TRBJ2-7; D is uncertain. The TCR was taken from a boy under two years old with tuberous sclerosis and intractable seizures. CDR3 bases: TGTGCCAGCAGTTCTCATGCCAGAGCCTACGAGCAGTACTTC. It encodes CASSSHARAYEQYF.